The clone carrying this TCR beta chain is a singleton in its sample. Deletions cut 5 bases from V and 7 bases from J, with 15 bases between. CDR1 and CDR2 (germline): SEHNR, FQNEAQ (reference sequence). This CDR3 contains 13 residues. The sample belongs to a study of shared clonotypes between healthy human individuals. Naive CD8 cells, CD45RO-negative and positively selected for CCR7, excluded terminally differentiated effector memory CD45RA+ cells. TCRdb's copy holds only in-frame clones and misses some; the assay was immunoSEQ multiplex PCR. This sample has around 2,100,000 clones; about 95% occur once, and the top ten carry approximately 1.2%.

This receptor was identified in a man aged 18 to 29 in good health. Sequenced input: naive CD8+ T cells sorted from blood. The chain carries TRBV7-9 and TRBJ2-7; possible D gene TRBD1, 5 bases. The DNA of the CDR3 is TGTGCCAGCAGCCCAGCGCAGGGATGGGAGCAGTACTTC. Translation: CASSPAQGWEQYF.